This T cell receptor beta chain is from a study of T cell responses to AZD1222 COVID-19 vaccine. Overall study findings and caveats: Vaccine-associated CD4 TCRs spanned spike, dominant at 160-218 and 743-854.

Regarding this clone: What it binds is unknown.

Method: immunoSEQ multiplex PCR; TCRdb's copy keeps in-frame clones and lacks some. The sample consists of approximately 160,000 clones, around 89% of them appearing once. The length of the CDR3 is 15 residues. J gave up 3 bases and V 6 bases, and 9 bases lay outside the gene matches. Germline V CDR1 and CDR2: MNHNY, SVGAGI (reference sequence). The sequencing here drew on peripheral blood, taken on day 0 of AZD1222 vaccination. This sequence originates from an adult in good health. The V and J genes are TRBV6-6 and TRBJ2-7; TRBD2 matches 9 bases. The CDR3 sequence is CASSPRASGIYEQYF. The CDR3 nucleotides read TGTGCCAGCAGCCCAAGGGCTAGCGGGATCTACGAGCAGTACTTC.